The clone carrying this T cell receptor beta chain appeared once. What it binds is not known. In the PCR, 60 Vbeta and 13 Jbeta primers were used. The method was immunoSEQ multiplex PCR; TCRdb's version includes in-frame clones alone and lacks a portion of them. The data contain around 100,000 clones, around three quarters of them seen just once; the ten biggest clones take up around 4%. These data originate in a study of cytomegalovirus exposure and HLA in healthy donors. Study-wide findings and caveats: Accurate HLA-A and HLA-B prediction from TCR beta sequences was reported for most subjects. Analyzed later, association rates of TCRs varied across HLA loci, with DRB1 most and HLA-C fewest.

This CDR3 spans 13 amino acids. Between the trimmed V and J ends, which lost 5 bases and 2 bases, there was a span of 10 bases. Per the germline V gene, CDR1 is MNHNS and CDR2 is SASEGT. The genes are TRBV6-1 and TRBJ2-7, with TRBD2 as a possible D gene (6 bases). This sequence was found in a female donor in good health and CMV-seropositive. The sequenced sample was PBMCs. The CDR3 loop reads CASSTGGPYEQYF. DNA of the CDR3: TGTGCCAGCAGTACCGGGGGACCCTACGAGCAGTACTTC.